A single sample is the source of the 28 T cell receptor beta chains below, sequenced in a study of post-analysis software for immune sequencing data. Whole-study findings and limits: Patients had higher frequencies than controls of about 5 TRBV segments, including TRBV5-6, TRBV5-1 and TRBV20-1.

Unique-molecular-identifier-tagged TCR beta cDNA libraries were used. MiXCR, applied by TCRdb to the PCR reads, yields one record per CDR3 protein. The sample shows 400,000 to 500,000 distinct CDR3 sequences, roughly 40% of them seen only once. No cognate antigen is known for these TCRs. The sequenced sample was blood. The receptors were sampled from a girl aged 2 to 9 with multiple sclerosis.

The CDR3 nucleotides are TGTGCCAGCAGTCATAACCCCGGGACAGGACCCTCTGGGGCCAACGTCCTGACTTTC. Its protein product is CASSHNPGTGPSGANVLTF. The rearrangement uses TRBV6-1 and TRBJ2-6, with 8 bases aligning to TRBD1. The CDR3 totals 19 residues. The J segment lost 0 bases and the V segment lost 5 bases, leaving 12 bases of the junction unmatched. Looked up from germline, CDR1 is MNHNS and CDR2 is SASEGT.

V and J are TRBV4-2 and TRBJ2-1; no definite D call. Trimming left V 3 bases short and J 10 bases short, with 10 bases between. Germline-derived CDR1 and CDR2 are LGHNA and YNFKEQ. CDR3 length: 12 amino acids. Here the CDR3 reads CASSHLSQEQFF. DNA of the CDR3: TGTGCCAGCAGCCACCTTTCACAAGAGCAGTTCTTC.

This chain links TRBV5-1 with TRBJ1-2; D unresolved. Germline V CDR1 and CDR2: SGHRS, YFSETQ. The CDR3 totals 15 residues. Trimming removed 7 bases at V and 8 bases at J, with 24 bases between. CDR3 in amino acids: CASGEVPRPRKGYTF. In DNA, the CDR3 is TGCGCCAGCGGGGAAGTCCCTCGCCCACGAAAAGGCTACACCTTC.

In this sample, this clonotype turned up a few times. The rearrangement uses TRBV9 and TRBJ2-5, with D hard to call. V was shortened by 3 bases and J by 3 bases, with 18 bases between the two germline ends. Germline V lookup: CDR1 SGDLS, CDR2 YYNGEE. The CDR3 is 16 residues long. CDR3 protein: CASSGDPNSAKETQYF. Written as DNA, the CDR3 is TGTGCCAGCAGCGGAGACCCGAACAGTGCCAAAGAGACCCAGTACTTC.

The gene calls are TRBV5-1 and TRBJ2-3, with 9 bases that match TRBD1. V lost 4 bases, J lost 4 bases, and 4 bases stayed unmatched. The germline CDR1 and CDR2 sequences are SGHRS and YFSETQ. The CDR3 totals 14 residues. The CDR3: CASSLQGAPDTQYF. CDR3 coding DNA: TGCGCCAGCAGCCTACAGGGGGCCCCAGATACGCAGTATTTT.

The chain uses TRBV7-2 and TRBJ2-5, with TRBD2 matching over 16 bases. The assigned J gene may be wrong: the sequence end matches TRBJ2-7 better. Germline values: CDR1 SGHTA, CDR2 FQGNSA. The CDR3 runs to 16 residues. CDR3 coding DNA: TGTGCCAGCAGCCCTAAGGGACTAGCGGGAGGGAACGAGCAGTACTTC. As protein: CASSPKGLAGGNEQYF.

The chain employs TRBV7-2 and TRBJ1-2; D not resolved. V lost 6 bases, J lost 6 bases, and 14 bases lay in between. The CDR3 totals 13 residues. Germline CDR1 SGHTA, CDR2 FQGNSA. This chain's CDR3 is CASRPAGPDGYTF. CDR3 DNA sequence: TGTGCCAGCAGACCGGCCGGGCCGGATGGCTACACCTTC.

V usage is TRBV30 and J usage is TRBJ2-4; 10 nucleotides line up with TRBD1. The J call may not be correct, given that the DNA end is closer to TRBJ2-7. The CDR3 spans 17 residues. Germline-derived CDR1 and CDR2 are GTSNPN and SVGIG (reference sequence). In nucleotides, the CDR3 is TGTGCCTGGAGTGTAAACCCGGGATGGGGACAGGGGTACGAGCAGTACTTC. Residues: CAWSVNPGWGQGYEQYF.

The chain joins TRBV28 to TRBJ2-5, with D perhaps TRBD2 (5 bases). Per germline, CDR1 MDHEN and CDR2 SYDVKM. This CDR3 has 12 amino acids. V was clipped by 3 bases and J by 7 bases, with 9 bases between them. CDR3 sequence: CASSLRVGTQYF. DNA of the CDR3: TGTGCCAGCAGTTTGAGGGTCGGGACCCAGTACTTC.

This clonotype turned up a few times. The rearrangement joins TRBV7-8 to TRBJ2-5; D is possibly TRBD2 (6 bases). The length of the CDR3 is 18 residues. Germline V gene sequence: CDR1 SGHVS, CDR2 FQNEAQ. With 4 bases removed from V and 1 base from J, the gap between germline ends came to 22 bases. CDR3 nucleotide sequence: TGTGCCAGCAGCTACGGGTTGGGACTGCGCGAGTTCCAAGAGACCCAGTACTTC. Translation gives CASSYGLGLREFQETQYF.

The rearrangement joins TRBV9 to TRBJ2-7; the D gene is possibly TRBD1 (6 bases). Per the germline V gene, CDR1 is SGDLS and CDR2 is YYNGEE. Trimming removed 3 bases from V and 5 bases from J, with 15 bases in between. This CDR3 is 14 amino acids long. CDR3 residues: CASSGNRDLDEQYF. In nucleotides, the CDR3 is TGTGCCAGCAGCGGGAACAGGGACCTAGACGAGCAGTACTTC.

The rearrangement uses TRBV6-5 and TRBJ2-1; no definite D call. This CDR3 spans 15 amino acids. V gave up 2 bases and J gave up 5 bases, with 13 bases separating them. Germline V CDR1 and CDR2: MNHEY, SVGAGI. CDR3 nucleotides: TGTGCCAGCAGTTACGGGCTCCTCAGCGACAATGAGCAGTTCTTC. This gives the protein CASSYGLLSDNEQFF.

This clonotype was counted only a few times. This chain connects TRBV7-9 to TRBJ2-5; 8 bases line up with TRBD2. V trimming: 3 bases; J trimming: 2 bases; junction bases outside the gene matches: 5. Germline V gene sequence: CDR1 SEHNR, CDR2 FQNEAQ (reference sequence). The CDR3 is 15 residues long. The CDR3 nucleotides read TGTGCCAGCAGCTTGCCTAGCGGGCCTCAAGAGACCCAGTACTTC. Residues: CASSLPSGPQETQYF.

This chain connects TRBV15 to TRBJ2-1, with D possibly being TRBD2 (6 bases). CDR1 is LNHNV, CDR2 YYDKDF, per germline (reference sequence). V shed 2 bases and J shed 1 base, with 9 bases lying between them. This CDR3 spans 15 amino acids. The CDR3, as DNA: TGTGCCACCAGCAGACGCGGACTATCCTACAATGAGCAGTTCTTC. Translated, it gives CATSRRGLSYNEQFF.

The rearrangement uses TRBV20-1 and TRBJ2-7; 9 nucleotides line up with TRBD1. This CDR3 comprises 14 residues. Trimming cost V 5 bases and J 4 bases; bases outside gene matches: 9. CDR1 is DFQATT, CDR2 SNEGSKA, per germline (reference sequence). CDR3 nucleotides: TGCAGTGCTTCGCCGGGACAGGGACCTTACGAGCAGTACTTC. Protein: CSASPGQGPYEQYF.

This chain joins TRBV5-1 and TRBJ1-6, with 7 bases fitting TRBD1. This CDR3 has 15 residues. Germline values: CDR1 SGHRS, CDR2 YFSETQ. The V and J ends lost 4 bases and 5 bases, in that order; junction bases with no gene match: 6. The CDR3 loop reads CASSGGGSDNSPLHF. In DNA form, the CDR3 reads TGCGCCAGCAGCGGAGGGGGCTCGGATAATTCACCCCTCCACTTT.

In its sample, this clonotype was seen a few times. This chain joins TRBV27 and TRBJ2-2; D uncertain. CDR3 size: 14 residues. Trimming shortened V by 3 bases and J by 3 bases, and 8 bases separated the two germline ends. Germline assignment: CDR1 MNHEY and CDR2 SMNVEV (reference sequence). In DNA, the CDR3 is TGTGCCAGCAGTTTTCTGGCGGACACCGGGGAGCTGTTTTTT. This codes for CASSFLADTGELFF.

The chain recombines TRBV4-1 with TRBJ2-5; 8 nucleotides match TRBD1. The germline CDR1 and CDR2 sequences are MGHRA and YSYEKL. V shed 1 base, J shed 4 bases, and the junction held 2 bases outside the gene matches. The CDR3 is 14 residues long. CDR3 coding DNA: TGCGCCAGCAGCCAAGCCGGACAGGGAGAGACCCAGTACTTC. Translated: CASSQAGQGETQYF.

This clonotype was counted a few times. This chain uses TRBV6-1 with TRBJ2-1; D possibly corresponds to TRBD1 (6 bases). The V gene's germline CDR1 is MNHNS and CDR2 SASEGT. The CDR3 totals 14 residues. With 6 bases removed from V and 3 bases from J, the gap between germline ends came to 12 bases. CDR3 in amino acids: CASSSDSYYNEQFF. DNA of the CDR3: TGTGCCAGCAGCTCGGACAGCTACTACAATGAGCAGTTCTTC.

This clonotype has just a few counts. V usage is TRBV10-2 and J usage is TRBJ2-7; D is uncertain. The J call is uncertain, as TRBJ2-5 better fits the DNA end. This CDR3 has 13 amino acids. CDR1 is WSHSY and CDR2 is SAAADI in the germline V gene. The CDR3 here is CASSDLVRKTQYF. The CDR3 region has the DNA TGCGCCAGCAGTGACCTAGTGAGAAAGACCCAGTACTTC.

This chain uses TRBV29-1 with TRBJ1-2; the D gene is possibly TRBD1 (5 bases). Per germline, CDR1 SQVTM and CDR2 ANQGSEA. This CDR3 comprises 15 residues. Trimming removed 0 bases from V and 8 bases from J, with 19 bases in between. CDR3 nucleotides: TGCAGCGTTGAAGACCGGACCGGGGGAAGGAGGGGCTACACCTTC. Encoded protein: CSVEDRTGGRRGYTF.

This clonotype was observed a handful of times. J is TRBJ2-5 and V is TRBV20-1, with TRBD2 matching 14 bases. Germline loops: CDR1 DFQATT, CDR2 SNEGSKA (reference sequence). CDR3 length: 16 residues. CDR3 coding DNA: TGCAATGCCTTCGGACTAGCGGGGGGTGTACAAGAGACCCAGTACTTC. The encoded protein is CNAFGLAGGVQETQYF.

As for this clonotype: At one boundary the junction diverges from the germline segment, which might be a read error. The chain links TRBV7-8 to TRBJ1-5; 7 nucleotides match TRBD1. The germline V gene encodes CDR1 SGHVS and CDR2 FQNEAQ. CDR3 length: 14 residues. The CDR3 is CVSSLGQVEQPQHF. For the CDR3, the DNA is TGTGTCAGCAGCTTAGGACAGGTAGAACAGCCCCAGCATTTT.

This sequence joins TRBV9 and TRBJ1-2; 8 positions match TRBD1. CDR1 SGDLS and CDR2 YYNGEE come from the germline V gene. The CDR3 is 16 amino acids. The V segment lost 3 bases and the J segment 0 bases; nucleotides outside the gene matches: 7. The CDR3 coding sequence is TGTGCCAGCAGCGACGGACAGGGTATAGCTAACTATGGCTACACCTTC. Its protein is CASSDGQGIANYGYTF.

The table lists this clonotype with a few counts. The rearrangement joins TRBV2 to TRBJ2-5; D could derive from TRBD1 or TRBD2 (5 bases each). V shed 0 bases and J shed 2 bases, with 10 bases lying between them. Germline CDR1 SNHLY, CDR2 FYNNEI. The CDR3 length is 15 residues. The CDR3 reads CASSEAEGLQETQYF. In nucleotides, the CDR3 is TGTGCCAGCAGTGAAGCTGAGGGGCTTCAAGAGACCCAGTACTTC.

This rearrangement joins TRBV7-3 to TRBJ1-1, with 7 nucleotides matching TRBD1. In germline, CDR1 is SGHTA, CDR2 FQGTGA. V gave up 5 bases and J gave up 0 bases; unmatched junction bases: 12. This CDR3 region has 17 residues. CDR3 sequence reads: CASSREKEGALNTEAFF. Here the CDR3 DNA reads TGTGCCAGCAGCCGCGAAAAAGAGGGGGCCCTGAACACTGAAGCTTTCTTT.

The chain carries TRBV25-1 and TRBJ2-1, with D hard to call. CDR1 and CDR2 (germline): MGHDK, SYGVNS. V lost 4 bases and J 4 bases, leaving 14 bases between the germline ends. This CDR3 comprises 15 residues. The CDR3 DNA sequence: TGTGCCAGCAGTGTACCAGGTGGAAGTTACAATGAGCAGTTCTTC. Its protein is CASSVPGGSYNEQFF.

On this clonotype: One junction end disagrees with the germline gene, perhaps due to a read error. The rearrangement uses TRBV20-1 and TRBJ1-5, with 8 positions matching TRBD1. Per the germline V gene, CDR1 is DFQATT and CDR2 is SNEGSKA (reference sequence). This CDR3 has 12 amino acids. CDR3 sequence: CSARTGTQPQHF. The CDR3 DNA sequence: TGTAGTGCTCGGACAGGGACACAGCCCCAGCATTTT.